The 24 T cell receptor beta chains listed next were all sequenced from one sample in a study of blood T cell repertoires in COVID-19. TCRdb's table, derived via immunoSEQ multiplex PCR, lists solely in-frame clones and lacks some. The sample lists about 89,000 clones; approximately 82% were seen once. Material for sequencing was peripheral blood. Receptors were obtained from a man between 65 and 79 years old with acute or convalescent COVID-19.

V is TRBV5-1 and J is TRBJ1-5; TRBD1 might be the D (6 bases). The CDR3 has 13 amino acids. Trimming stripped 5 bases from V and 6 bases from J, with 12 bases between. The germline gives CDR1 SGHRS, CDR2 YFSETQ. CDR3 nucleotides: TGCGCCAGCAGATCAGGGGAGGGTCAGCCCCAGCATTTT. This gives the protein CASRSGEGQPQHF.

This clone was seen only once. This chain joins TRBV7-9 and TRBJ2-5, with D hard to call. CDR1 SEHNR and CDR2 FQNEAQ come from the germline V gene (reference sequence). V gave up 2 bases and J gave up 5 bases, with 18 bases separating them. The CDR3 is 16 residues long. CDR3 amino acids: CASSLSPKRDGETQYF. CDR3 bases: TGTGCCAGCAGCTTAAGTCCCAAACGAGACGGGGAGACCCAGTACTTC.

This chain joins TRBV7-9 and TRBJ2-1; 8 bases match TRBD2. The CDR3 spans 11 residues. The germline V gene has CDR1 SEHNR and CDR2 FQNEAQ (reference sequence). V shed 2 bases and J 15 bases; nucleotides not matched to a gene: 3. CDR3 amino acids: CASSLTGRAFF. The CDR3 coding sequence is TGTGCCAGCAGCTTAACCGGGAGGGCGTTCTTC.

The chain joins TRBV9 to TRBJ2-3; D is perhaps TRBD2 (6 bases). V lost 4 bases to trimming and J lost 2 bases, with 11 bases between them. The CDR3 has 14 residues. The germline V gene has CDR1 SGDLS and CDR2 YYNGEE. CDR3 sequence (DNA): TGTGCCAGCAGCCCTACGGGACTCACAGATACGCAGTATTTT. It encodes CASSPTGLTDTQYF.

The rearrangement joins TRBV28 to TRBJ2-1; 10 nucleotides agree with TRBD2. The CDR3 sequence is 14 residues long. Per germline, CDR1 MDHEN and CDR2 SYDVKM. The ends lost 2 bases at V and 6 bases at J; junction bases unmatched: 1. The CDR3 coding sequence is TGTGCCAGCAGTTTACCTAGCGGGAGCAATGAGCAGTTCTTC. Translation gives CASSLPSGSNEQFF.

For this clone: The same CDR3 can be traced to other DNA sequences in this sample. The rearrangement links TRBV11-2 to TRBJ2-1, with TRBD2 identical over 10 bases. The CDR3 consists of 15 residues. The V gene end was trimmed by 2 bases and the J gene end by 4 bases; junction bases not matched to a gene: 2. The germline gives CDR1 SGHAT, CDR2 FQNNGV. The chain's CDR3 is CASSLLAGGYNEQFF. In DNA form, the CDR3 reads TGTGCCAGCAGCTTATTAGCGGGGGGATACAATGAGCAGTTCTTC.

Only a few counts were recorded for this clone. The chain has TRBV7-3 and TRBJ2-3, with D possibly being TRBD2 (5 bases). CDR1 and CDR2 (germline): SGHTA, FQGTGA. The V and J ends lost 0 bases and 4 bases respectively, with 5 bases between them. The CDR3 consists of 13 residues. The CDR3 region has the DNA TGTGCCAGCAGCTTAACGAGGGCAGATACGCAGTATTTT. Amino acids: CASSLTRADTQYF.

The chain links TRBV9 to TRBJ2-1; a possible D gene is TRBD2 (6 bases). Germline lookup yields CDR1 SGDLS and CDR2 YYNGEE. Trimming pared 4 bases from V and 8 bases from J, leaving 25 bases between. The CDR3 is 17 amino acids. This CDR3 reads CASSSRDWEVRSDEQFF. CDR3 DNA: TGTGCCAGCAGCTCCCGGGACTGGGAGGTGAGGTCGGATGAGCAGTTCTTC.

J is TRBJ2-3 and V is TRBV18, with TRBD1 matching over 8 bases. The CDR3 is 18 amino acids. J lost 1 base, V lost 5 bases, and 14 bases had no gene match. CDR1 and CDR2 (germline): KGHSH, LQKENI. CDR3 residues: CASSDGTGGARGTDTQYF. The CDR3 DNA is TGTGCCAGCTCAGACGGGACAGGAGGAGCCCGTGGCACAGATACGCAGTATTTT.

The rearrangement links TRBV2 to TRBJ2-5; the match to TRBD1 covers 8 bases. The CDR3 has 16 amino acids. The germline CDR1 and CDR2 sequences are SNHLY and FYNNEI. J was trimmed by 5 bases and V by 3 bases; bases with no gene match: 11. This chain's CDR3 is CASSDRQGARRETQYF. DNA of the CDR3: TGTGCCAGCAGTGATCGGCAGGGGGCGCGTAGGGAGACCCAGTACTTC.

J is TRBJ2-3 and V is TRBV27, with D possibly TRBD2 on 6 matching bases. With 5 bases removed from V and 2 bases from J, the gap between germline ends came to 8 bases. CDR1 is MNHEY, CDR2 SMNVEV, per germline (reference sequence). CDR3 length: 13 residues. The CDR3 spells CASSTGDTDTQYF. CDR3 DNA sequence: TGTGCCAGCAGTACGGGGGACACAGATACGCAGTATTTT.

This clone is a singleton in its sample. The V and J genes are TRBV6-5 and TRBJ1-1; D uncertain. This CDR3 has 13 amino acids. CDR1 and CDR2 (germline): MNHEY, SVGAGI. The V end lost 0 bases, the J end lost 2 bases, and 4 bases lay between the germline ends. DNA of the CDR3: TGTGCCAGCAGTTACTCGACTAACACTGAAGCTTTCTTT. Amino acid sequence: CASSYSTNTEAFF.

The chain recombines TRBV10-3 with TRBJ2-5; D perhaps matches TRBD1 (6 bases). The V end was cut by 6 bases, the J end by 2 bases, with 16 bases between. Germline V CDR1 and CDR2: ENHRY, SYGVKD. The CDR3 sequence is 15 residues long. CDR3: CAIREQGQKQETQYF. Written as DNA, the CDR3 is TGTGCCATCAGGGAACAAGGACAGAAACAAGAGACCCAGTACTTC.

V and J are TRBV6-1 and TRBJ1-1; 11 nucleotides align to TRBD1. V shed 3 bases, J shed 3 bases, and the junction held 3 bases outside the gene matches. Germline loops: CDR1 MNHNS, CDR2 SASEGT. The CDR3 runs 15 residues. The DNA for the CDR3 is TGTGCCAGCAGTGATGGGACAGGGGGTCACACTGAAGCTTTCTTT. Translating it yields CASSDGTGGHTEAFF.

The genes are TRBV7-2 and TRBJ2-4; D perhaps matches TRBD2 (6 bases). Trimming shortened V by 8 bases and J by 8 bases, and 19 bases separated the two germline ends. The CDR3 totals 14 residues. Looked up from germline, CDR1 is SGHTA and CDR2 is FQGNSA. The CDR3 DNA reads as TGTGCCAGCCGAGGACGGGACTCATTGGACATTCAGTACTTC. It codes for CASRGRDSLDIQYF.

The CDR3: CASSPRWTGPSTDTQYF. The CDR3 DNA sequence: TGTGCCAGCTCACCACGATGGACAGGGCCCAGCACAGATACGCAGTATTTT. The genes are TRBV18 and TRBJ2-3, with 8 bases fitting TRBD1. Germline V lookup: CDR1 KGHSH, CDR2 LQKENI. V was clipped by 1 base and J by 0 bases; unmatched bases: 6. CDR3 length equals 17 residues.

This chain joins TRBV6-1 and TRBJ2-7; D is unclear. This CDR3 is 13 amino acids long. Germline CDR1 MNHNS, CDR2 SASEGT. Trimming took 0 bases from V and 4 from J, leaving 7 bases between them. The DNA of the CDR3 is TGTGCCAGCAGTGAAGCGGCCGAATACGAGCAGTACTTC. It encodes CASSEAAEYEQYF.

The gene calls are TRBV28 and TRBJ1-1, with 8 bases that match TRBD1. Germline CDR1 MDHEN, CDR2 SYDVKM. Trimming removed 6 bases from V and 0 bases from J; junction bases left unmatched: 6. The CDR3 has 15 amino acids. The DNA of the CDR3 is TGTGCCAGCAGCACAGGGGGTCGGGTGAACACTGAAGCTTTCTTT. As protein: CASSTGGRVNTEAFF. The full variable domain, rest sourced from reference TRBV28 and TRBJ1-1, is DVKVTQSSRYLVKRTGEKVFLECVQDMDHENMFWYRQDPGLGLRLIYFSYDVKMKEKGDIPEGYSVSREKKERFSLILESASTNQTSMYLCASSTGGRVNTEAFFGQGTRLTVV.

This clone has a single count. This chain uses TRBV19 with TRBJ1-6; D not certain. The CDR3 is 14 residues long. Germline V gene lookup returns CDR1 LNHDA and CDR2 SQIVND (reference sequence). Deletions cut 7 bases from V and 7 bases from J, with 14 bases between. In nucleotides, the CDR3 is TGTGCCAGTACTTTTTATAGGGAGAATTCACCCCTCCACTTT. Protein sequence: CASTFYRENSPLHF.

The genes are TRBV18 and TRBJ2-7, with D perhaps TRBD2 (6 bases). V was pared by 3 bases and J by 4 bases, with 13 bases between. The CDR3 totals 14 residues. CDR1 and CDR2 (germline): KGHSH, LQKENI. As DNA, the CDR3 is TGTGCCAGCTCACCGGGCGGGAAGGTGTACGAGCAGTACTTC. Translating it yields CASSPGGKVYEQYF.

The V gene is TRBV3-1 (or the pseudogene TRBV3-2), the J gene TRBJ2-3, with 9 bases identical to TRBD1. The germline V gene encodes CDR1 LGHDT and CDR2 YNNKEL (reference sequence). CDR3 length equals 17 residues. The V segment lost 4 bases and the J segment 1 base; nucleotides outside the gene matches: 9. This CDR3 is CASSPGTGKAGTDTQYF. CDR3 coding DNA: TGTGCCAGCAGCCCCGGGACAGGGAAGGCCGGCACAGATACGCAGTATTTT.

The gene calls are TRBV19 and TRBJ1-1; TRBD1 matches at 8 bases. Germline V gene sequence: CDR1 LNHDA, CDR2 SQIVND (reference sequence). J gave up 3 bases and V 8 bases, and 2 bases lay outside the gene matches. CDR3 size: 12 residues. The CDR3 nucleotides are TGTGCCAGTTCGGACAGGGACACTGAAGCTTTCTTT. Protein: CASSDRDTEAFF.

This rearrangement joins TRBV7-3 to TRBJ2-2, with 8 bases lining up with TRBD2. J lost 3 bases, V lost 5 bases, and 8 bases had no gene match. Germline loops: CDR1 SGHTA, CDR2 FQGTGA. This CDR3 spans 16 amino acids. The CDR3 nucleotides read TGTGCCAGCAGCGAAACGGGAGGGACGTACACCGGGGAGCTGTTTTTT. Residues: CASSETGGTYTGELFF. The entire variable domain, with the rest obtained from reference TRBV7-3 and TRBJ2-2, is as follows: GAGVSQTPSNKVTEKGKYVELRCDPISGHTALYWYRQSLGQGPEFLIYFQGTGAADDSGLPNDRFFAVRPEGSVSTLKIQRTERGDSAVYLCASSETGGTYTGELFFGEGSRLTVL.

The chain has TRBV5-4 and TRBJ2-3; TRBD2 matches at 9 bases. Per germline, CDR1 SGHNT and CDR2 YYREEE (reference sequence). The CDR3 runs to 16 residues. Germline trimming cut 2 bases from V and 6 bases from J; bases unmatched to any gene: 10. This CDR3 is CASSFVLGGGADTQYF. CDR3 in DNA: TGTGCCAGCAGCTTCGTATTGGGCGGGGGGGCCGATACGCAGTATTTT.